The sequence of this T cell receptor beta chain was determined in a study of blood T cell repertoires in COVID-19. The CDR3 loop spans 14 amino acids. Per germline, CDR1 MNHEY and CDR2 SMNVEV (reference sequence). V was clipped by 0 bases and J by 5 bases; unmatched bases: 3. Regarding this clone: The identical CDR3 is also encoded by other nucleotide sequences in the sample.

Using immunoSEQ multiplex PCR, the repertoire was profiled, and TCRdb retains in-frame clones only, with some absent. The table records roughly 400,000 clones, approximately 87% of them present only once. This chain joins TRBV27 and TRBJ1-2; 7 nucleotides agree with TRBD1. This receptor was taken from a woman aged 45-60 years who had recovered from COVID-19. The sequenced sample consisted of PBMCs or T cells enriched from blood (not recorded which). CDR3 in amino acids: CASSLSAGGYGYTF. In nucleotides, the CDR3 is TGTGCCAGCAGTTTATCGGCAGGGGGGTATGGCTACACCTTC.